This T cell receptor (beta chain) was captured in a study of vaccination effects on CD4 cells after COVID-19. A remark on this clone: Its antigen is currently unknown.

Sequencing was preceded by expansion of antigen-specific CD4+ T cells with viral peptide pools in the ViraFEST assay. CD4+ T cells were isolated after less than 13 days of culture. Vaccine recipients had no previous SARS-CoV-2 infection; their nucleocapsid antibodies were negative. Sequencing used immunoSEQ multiplex PCR; TCRdb keeps in-frame clones, though not all of them. The top ten hold approximately 5.3% of the sample, which has roughly 25,000 clones, 73% seen once. The input for sequencing was CD4+ T cells from PBMCs cultured with SARS-CoV-2 spike peptides, taken before COVID-19 vaccination. This TCR came from a human donor who received a COVID-19 vaccine.

Here the CDR3 reads CASRSSGTSTDTQYF. The CDR3 region has the DNA TGTGCCAGCAGGAGTAGCGGGACAAGCACAGATACGCAGTATTTT. V is TRBV6-5 and J is TRBJ2-3; 8 nucleotides match TRBD2. CDR1 and CDR2 (germline): MNHEY, SVGAGI. The CDR3 runs to 15 residues. Trimming cost V 6 bases and J 0 bases; bases outside gene matches: 5.